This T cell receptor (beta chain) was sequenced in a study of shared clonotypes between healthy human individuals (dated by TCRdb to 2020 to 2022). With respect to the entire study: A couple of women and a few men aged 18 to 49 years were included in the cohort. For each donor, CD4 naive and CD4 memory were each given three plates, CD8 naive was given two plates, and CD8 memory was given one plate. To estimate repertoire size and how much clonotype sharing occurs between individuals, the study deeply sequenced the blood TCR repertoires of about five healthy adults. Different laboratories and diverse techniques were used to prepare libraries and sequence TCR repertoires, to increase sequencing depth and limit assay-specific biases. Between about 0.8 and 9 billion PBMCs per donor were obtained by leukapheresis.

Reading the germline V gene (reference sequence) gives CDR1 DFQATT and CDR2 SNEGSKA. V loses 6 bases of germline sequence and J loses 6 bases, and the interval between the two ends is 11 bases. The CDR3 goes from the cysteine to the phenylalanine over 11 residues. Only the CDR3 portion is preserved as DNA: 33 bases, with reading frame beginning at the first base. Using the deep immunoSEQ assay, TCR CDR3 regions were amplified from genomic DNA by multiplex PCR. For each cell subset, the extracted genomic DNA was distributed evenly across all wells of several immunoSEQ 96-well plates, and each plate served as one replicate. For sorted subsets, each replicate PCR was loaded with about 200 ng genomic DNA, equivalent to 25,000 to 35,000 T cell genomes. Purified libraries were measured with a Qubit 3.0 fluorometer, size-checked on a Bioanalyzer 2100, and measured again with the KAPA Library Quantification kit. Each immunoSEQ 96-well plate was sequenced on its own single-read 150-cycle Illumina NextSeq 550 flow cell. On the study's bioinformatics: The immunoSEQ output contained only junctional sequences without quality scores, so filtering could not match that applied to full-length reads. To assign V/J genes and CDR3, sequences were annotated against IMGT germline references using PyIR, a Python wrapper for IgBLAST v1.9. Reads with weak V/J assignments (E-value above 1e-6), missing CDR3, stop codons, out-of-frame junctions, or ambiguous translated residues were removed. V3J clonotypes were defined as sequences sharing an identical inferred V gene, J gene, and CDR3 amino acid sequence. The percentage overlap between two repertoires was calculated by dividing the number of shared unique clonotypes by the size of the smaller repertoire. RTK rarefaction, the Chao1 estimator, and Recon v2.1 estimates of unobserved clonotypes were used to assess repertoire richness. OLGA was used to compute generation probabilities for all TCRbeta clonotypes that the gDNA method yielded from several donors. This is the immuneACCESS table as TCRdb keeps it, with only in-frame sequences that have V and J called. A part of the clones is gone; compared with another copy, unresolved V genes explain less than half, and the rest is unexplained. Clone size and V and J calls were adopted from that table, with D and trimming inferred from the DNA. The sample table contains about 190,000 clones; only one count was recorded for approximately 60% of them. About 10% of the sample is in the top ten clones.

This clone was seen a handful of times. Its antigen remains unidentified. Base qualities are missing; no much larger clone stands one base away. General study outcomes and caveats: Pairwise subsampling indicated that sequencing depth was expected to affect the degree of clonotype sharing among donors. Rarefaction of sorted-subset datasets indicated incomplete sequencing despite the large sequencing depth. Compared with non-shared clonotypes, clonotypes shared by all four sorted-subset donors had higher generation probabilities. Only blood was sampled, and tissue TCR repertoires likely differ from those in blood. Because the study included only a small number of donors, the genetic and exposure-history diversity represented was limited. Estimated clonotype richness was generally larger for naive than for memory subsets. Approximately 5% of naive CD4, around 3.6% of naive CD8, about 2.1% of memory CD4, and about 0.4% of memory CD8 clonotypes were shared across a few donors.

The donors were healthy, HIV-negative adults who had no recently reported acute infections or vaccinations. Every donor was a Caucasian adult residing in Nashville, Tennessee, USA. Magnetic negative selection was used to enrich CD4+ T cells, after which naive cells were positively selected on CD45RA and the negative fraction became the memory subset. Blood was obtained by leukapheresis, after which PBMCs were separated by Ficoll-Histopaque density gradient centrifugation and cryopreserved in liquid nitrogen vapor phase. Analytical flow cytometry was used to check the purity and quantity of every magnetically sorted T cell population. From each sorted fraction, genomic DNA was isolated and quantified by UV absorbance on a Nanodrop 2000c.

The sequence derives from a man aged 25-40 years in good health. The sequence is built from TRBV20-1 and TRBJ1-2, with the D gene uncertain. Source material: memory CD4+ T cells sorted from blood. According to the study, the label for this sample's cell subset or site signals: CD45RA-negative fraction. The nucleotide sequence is TGCAGTGCGCGTACGTCTGATGGCTACACCTTC. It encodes CSARTSDGYTF.